The 25 T cell receptor beta chains in this list originate from one sample, sequenced in a study of cytomegalovirus exposure and HLA in healthy donors. PCR employed 60 Vbeta and 13 Jbeta primers. Only in-frame clones appear in the TCRdb table, and some are missing; sequencing was by immunoSEQ multiplex PCR. The sample carries around 130,000 clones, about 85% recorded once. Sequencing used PBMCs. The receptor set was obtained from a boy between 10 and 17 years old in good health and CMV-seronegative.

The rearrangement uses TRBV9 and TRBJ1-1; 7 bases agree with TRBD1. Germline CDR1 SGDLS, CDR2 YYNGEE. This CDR3 has 14 residues. J lost 1 base, V lost 3 bases, and 3 bases had no gene match. The CDR3 spells CASSARQGNTEAFF. DNA of the CDR3: TGTGCCAGCAGCGCCAGACAGGGGAACACTGAAGCTTTCTTT.

The chain is built from TRBV9 and TRBJ2-5; 7 positions agree with TRBD1. Trimming at V came to 1 base and at J to 5 bases, leaving 5 bases not matched to a gene. The CDR3 totals 14 residues. Germline V CDR1 and CDR2: SGDLS, YYNGEE. This CDR3 is CASSVTGVQETQYF. The CDR3 DNA reads TGTGCCAGCAGCGTAACAGGGGTGCAGGAGACCCAGTACTTC.

J is TRBJ1-3 and V is TRBV6-5; 7 bases agree with TRBD1. CDR1 MNHEY and CDR2 SVGAGI come from the germline V gene. The CDR3 loop spans 14 amino acids. V lost 7 bases to trimming and J lost 2 bases; unmatched junction nucleotides: 5. The CDR3 coding sequence is TGTGCCAGCACGGACAGGCAAACTGGAAACACCATATATTTT. Protein: CASTDRQTGNTIYF.

For the CDR3, the DNA is TGTGCCAGCAGCTTGGGACAGGTGGGGTTGACTGAAGCTTTCTTT. This translates into CASSLGQVGLTEAFF. The chain employs TRBV5-6 and TRBJ1-1, with D tentatively TRBD1 (6 bases). The germline gives CDR1 SGHDT, CDR2 YYEEEE. Trimming removed 0 bases at V and 5 bases at J, with 14 bases between. This CDR3 has 15 residues.

This clone showed up just a few times. J is TRBJ1-5 and V is TRBV9, with D perhaps matching TRBD1 (6 bases). Trimming pared 0 bases from V and 9 bases from J, leaving 16 bases between. The V gene's germline CDR1 is SGDLS and CDR2 YYNGEE. This CDR3 is 15 amino acids long. CDR3 in amino acids: CASSVGTAGGGPQHF. CDR3 DNA: TGTGCCAGCAGCGTAGGGACAGCCGGCGGGGGGCCCCAGCATTTT.

CDR3 coding DNA: TGTGCCAGCAGTTCACAGGGTACGGGTCAGCCCCAGCATTTT. Translated: CASSSQGTGQPQHF. The genes are TRBV27 and TRBJ1-5; perhaps TRBD1 as D (6 bases). Germline V lookup: CDR1 MNHEY, CDR2 SMNVEV (reference sequence). V was shortened by 4 bases and J by 6 bases, with 13 bases between the two germline ends. CDR3 size: 14 residues.

The chain links TRBV7-9 to TRBJ2-5, with a tentative D call TRBD2 (6 bases). The DNA end lines up better with TRBJ2-7; the J call may be wrong. The CDR3 is 12 amino acids. Looked up from germline, CDR1 is SEHNR and CDR2 is FQNEAQ (reference sequence). CDR3 sequence: CAGRQGINEQYF. The DNA of the CDR3 is TGTGCAGGGAGGCAGGGTATCAACGAGCAGTACTTC.

This chain links TRBV27 with TRBJ2-5, with D possibly TRBD1 on 5 matching bases. Germline values: CDR1 MNHEY, CDR2 SMNVEV (reference sequence). This CDR3 comprises 14 residues. The V gene lost 0 bases and the J gene lost 5 bases, with 10 bases spanning the gap. CDR3 loop: CASSLSSQVETQYF. Here the CDR3 DNA reads TGTGCCAGCAGTTTATCGTCACAGGTCGAGACCCAGTACTTC.

The CDR3 DNA reads TGCGCCAGCAGCATCGCTAGCGGGGGGGCGGGAGATACGCAGTATTTT. Amino acid sequence: CASSIASGGAGDTQYF. The chain combines TRBV5-1 with TRBJ2-3; 12 positions agree with TRBD2. The junction had 8 bases not matched to a gene; V was cut back by 4 bases and J by 5 bases. Germline-derived CDR1 and CDR2 are SGHRS and YFSETQ. This CDR3 has 16 residues.

The genes are TRBV29-1 and TRBJ2-7; D is ambiguous. This CDR3 is 12 amino acids long. Germline assignment: CDR1 SQVTM and CDR2 ANQGSEA. V lost 5 bases and J 6 bases, leaving 14 bases between the germline ends. In nucleotides, the CDR3 is TGCAGCGTTCGAACCACTATGGCCGAGCAGTACTTC. As protein: CSVRTTMAEQYF.

This chain uses TRBV6-1 with TRBJ1-1; 9 nucleotides align to TRBD1. CDR3 size: 13 residues. CDR1 is MNHNS, CDR2 SASEGT, per germline. J was trimmed by 4 bases and V by 11 bases; bases with no gene match: 8. As DNA, the CDR3 is TGTGCCGCGTACAGGGGGCCGGGCACTGAAGCTTTCTTT. Its protein product is CAAYRGPGTEAFF.

The chain is built from TRBV6-1 and TRBJ1-6, with a tentative D call TRBD1 (6 bases). V lost 4 bases, J lost 9 bases, and 22 bases lay in between. This CDR3 has 17 residues. From germline, CDR1 is MNHNS and CDR2 SASEGT. The CDR3 coding sequence is TGTGCCAGCAGTGCAGGGCCGGAACAGGGACGGAGTTCACCCCTCCACTTT. Its translation: CASSAGPEQGRSSPLHF.

This clone appeared a single time. The chain couples TRBV5-1 to TRBJ1-2; 7 bases are shared with TRBD1. The V segment lost 2 bases and the J segment 3 bases; nucleotides outside the gene matches: 10. Germline V lookup: CDR1 SGHRS, CDR2 YFSETQ. The CDR3 is 16 amino acids. Here the CDR3 reads CASSFGYRGIDYGYTF. The CDR3 coding sequence is TGCGCCAGCAGCTTCGGATACAGGGGTATTGACTATGGCTACACCTTC.

V usage is TRBV5-6 and J usage is TRBJ2-1, with 9 bases matching TRBD1. CDR3 size: 15 residues. V was pared by 4 bases and J by 2 bases, with 4 bases of the junction left unmatched. Per germline, CDR1 SGHDT and CDR2 YYEEEE. CDR3: CASSMTGGPYNEQFF. The CDR3 nucleotides read TGTGCCAGCAGCATGACAGGGGGGCCCTACAATGAGCAGTTCTTC.

This clone was counted a single time. The genes are TRBV4-1 and TRBJ2-5, with 8 nucleotides matching TRBD1. The CDR3 consists of 15 residues. The V gene end was trimmed by 0 bases and the J gene end by 5 bases; junction bases not matched to a gene: 5. Germline lookup yields CDR1 MGHRA and CDR2 YSYEKL. CDR3 coding DNA: TGCGCCAGCAGCCAAGATCAGGGGGCATATGAGACCCAGTACTTC. It encodes CASSQDQGAYETQYF.

V is TRBV19 and J is TRBJ2-3; the match to TRBD2 covers 7 bases. V shed 6 bases, J shed 1 base, and the junction held 4 bases outside the gene matches. Germline lookup yields CDR1 LNHDA and CDR2 SQIVND (reference sequence). The CDR3 contains 14 residues. The CDR3 nucleotides read TGTGCCAGTAGCGGGGGAGGGGGCACAGATACGCAGTATTTT. Protein sequence: CASSGGGGTDTQYF. The variable domain in full, with the rest retrieved from reference TRBV19 and TRBJ2-3, is DGGITQSPKYLFRKEGQNVTLSCEQNLNHDAMYWYRQDPGQGLRLIYYSQIVNDFQKGDIAEGYSVSREKKESFPLTVTSAQKNPTAFYLCASSGGGGTDTQYFGPGTRLTVL.

The gene calls are TRBV19 and TRBJ1-5; D uncertain. CDR1 LNHDA and CDR2 SQIVND come from the germline V gene (reference sequence). Trimming took off 0 bases at V and 5 bases at J, with 14 bases between the two ends. This CDR3 region has 16 residues. CDR3 loop: CASSIELGSLYQPQHF. The DNA for the CDR3 is TGTGCCAGTAGTATAGAGTTAGGGAGCCTTTATCAGCCCCAGCATTTT.

This chain joins TRBV15 and TRBJ2-7; 8 bases match TRBD1. This CDR3 is built from 17 residues. V was pared by 0 bases and J by 2 bases, with 9 bases of the junction left unmatched. CDR1 is LNHNV, CDR2 YYDKDF, per germline (reference sequence). CDR3 in amino acids: CATSRDSYDRGPYEQYF. Here the CDR3 DNA reads TGTGCCACCAGCAGAGATTCCTACGACAGGGGTCCCTACGAGCAGTACTTC.

The chain couples TRBV5-6 to TRBJ2-7, with D possibly TRBD2 on 5 matching bases. Per the germline V gene, CDR1 is SGHDT and CDR2 is YYEEEE. The CDR3 consists of 15 residues. Between the trimmed V and J ends, which lost 2 bases and 3 bases, there was a span of 15 bases. The CDR3 loop reads CASSFGRARSYEQYF. The CDR3, as DNA: TGTGCCAGCAGCTTTGGGCGGGCAAGGAGCTACGAGCAGTACTTC.

V gene TRBV6-5 combines with J gene TRBJ1-5; possibly TRBD1 for D (5 bases). The length of the CDR3 is 15 residues. V lost 0 bases to trimming and J lost 5 bases, with 11 bases between them. Germline values: CDR1 MNHEY, CDR2 SVGAGI. DNA of the CDR3: TGTGCCAGCAGTTACTCGAGTTGGGGGGATCAGCCCCAGCATTTT. Its protein is CASSYSSWGDQPQHF.

In regard to this clone: One end of the junction does not line up with germline, which may come from a read error. The CDR3: CASRQDLNYGYPF. The CDR3 bases are TGCGCCAGCAGACAGGATTTGAACTATGGCTACCCCTTC. The chain links TRBV5-1 to TRBJ1-2; weak D call: TRBD1 (5 bases). This CDR3 spans 13 amino acids. Germline V lookup: CDR1 SGHRS, CDR2 YFSETQ. The full variable domain, with the rest looked up from reference TRBV5-1 and TRBJ1-2, is KAGVTQTPRYLIKTRGQQVTLSCSPISGHRSVSWYQQTPGQGLQFLFEYFSETQRNKGNFPGRFSGRQFSNSRSEMNVSTLELGDSALYLCASRQDLNYGYPFGSGTRLTVV.

The rearrangement joins TRBV5-1 to TRBJ2-5; 9 positions match TRBD2. Germline lookup yields CDR1 SGHRS and CDR2 YFSETQ. The trim removed 0 bases at V and 5 bases at J, leaving 8 bases unmatched. This CDR3 is built from 16 residues. The CDR3, as DNA: TGCGCCAGCAGCTTGGGGGTAGCGGGAGTCGGGGAGACCCAGTACTTC. Its translation is CASSLGVAGVGETQYF.

This chain connects TRBV11-3 to TRBJ2-2, with TRBD1 matching 8 bases. The CDR3 sequence is 15 residues long. Germline assignment: CDR1 SGHNT and CDR2 YENEEA. The V gene end was trimmed by 5 bases and the J gene end by 5 bases; junction bases not matched to a gene: 7. CDR3 loop: CASSPSDRATGELFF. The CDR3 DNA reads TGTGCCAGCAGCCCATCGGACAGGGCAACCGGGGAGCTGTTTTTT.

The J gene is TRBJ2-1, the V gene TRBV27; perhaps TRBD2 as D (6 bases). This CDR3 contains 13 residues. Germline CDR1 MNHEY, CDR2 SMNVEV (reference sequence). Trimming pared 7 bases from V and 3 bases from J, leaving 10 bases between. CDR3 amino acids: CASTGEGYNEQFF. CDR3 DNA sequence: TGTGCCAGCACGGGGGAAGGCTACAATGAGCAGTTCTTC.

The chain couples TRBV19 to TRBJ1-6, with D unclear. This CDR3 has 15 amino acids. CDR1 is LNHDA and CDR2 is SQIVND in the germline V gene (reference sequence). Between the trimmed V and J ends, which lost 6 bases and 7 bases, there was a span of 16 bases. CDR3 protein: CASRPGTVANSPLHF. The CDR3 DNA sequence: TGTGCCAGTAGACCCGGCACGGTAGCGAATTCACCCCTCCACTTT.